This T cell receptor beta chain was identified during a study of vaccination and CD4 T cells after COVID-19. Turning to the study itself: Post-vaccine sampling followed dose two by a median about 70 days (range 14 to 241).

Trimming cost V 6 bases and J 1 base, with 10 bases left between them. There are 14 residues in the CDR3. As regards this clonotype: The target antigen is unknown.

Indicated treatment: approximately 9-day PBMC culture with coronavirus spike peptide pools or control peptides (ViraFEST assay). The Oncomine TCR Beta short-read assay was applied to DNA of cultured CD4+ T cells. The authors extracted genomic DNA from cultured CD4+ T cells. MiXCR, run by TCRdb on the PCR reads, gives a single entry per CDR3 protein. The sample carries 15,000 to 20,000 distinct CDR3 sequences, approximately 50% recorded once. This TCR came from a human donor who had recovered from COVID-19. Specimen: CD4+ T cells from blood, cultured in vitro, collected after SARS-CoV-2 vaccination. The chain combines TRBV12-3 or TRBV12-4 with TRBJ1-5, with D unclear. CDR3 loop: CASRDRRSNQPQHF. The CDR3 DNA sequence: TGTGCCAGCAGAGATAGAAGGAGCAATCAGCCCCAGCATTTT.